This TCR beta chain came from a study of OX40 agonist ivuxolimab in advanced cancers. Profiled with immunoSEQ multiplex PCR; TCRdb holds only in-frame clones, not every one. The table shows 30,000 to 35,000 clones, with roughly nine tenths occurring only once. Germline CDR1 is MNHEY and CDR2 is SMNVEV (reference sequence). The ends were cut back, 8 bases at V and 5 bases at J, with 21 bases in the middle. CDR3 length equals 15 residues. Sequencing was performed on CD4+ or CD8+ T cells sorted from blood, taken in a trial of the OX40 agonist ivuxolimab. This sequence was found in an adult with an advanced solid tumor such as melanoma, head and neck, liver or kidney cancer. The chain recombines TRBV27 with TRBJ2-5; possible D gene TRBD2, 6 bases. CDR3 sequence (DNA): TGTGCCAGCTCAACGGGAGCGTTGGGAATGGAGACCCAGTACTTC. This translates into CASSTGALGMETQYF.